The 32 T cell receptor beta chains in this list originate from one sample, sequenced in a study of blood T cell repertoires in COVID-19. Method: immunoSEQ multiplex PCR; TCRdb's copy keeps in-frame clones and lacks some. The sample comprises approximately 80,000 clones, roughly 88% of which are singletons, and 8% rests with the top ten. Sequencing was done on a sample of peripheral blood. The receptors were gathered from a man aged 45 to 65 with active COVID-19.

This clone was found a few times. V and J are TRBV27 and TRBJ2-1, with TRBD2 matching 7 bases. CDR1 MNHEY and CDR2 SMNVEV come from the germline V gene (reference sequence). The length of the CDR3 is 16 residues. V lost 3 bases to trimming and J lost 5 bases; unmatched junction nucleotides: 10. DNA for the CDR3: TGTGCCAGCAGTTTTCGGTCCGCGGGAGAGGACAATGAGCAGTTCTTC. As protein: CASSFRSAGEDNEQFF.

This chain connects TRBV2 to TRBJ2-3; 12 nucleotides agree with TRBD2. Unmatched junction bases numbered 6, after V lost 7 bases and J lost 4 bases. The CDR3 runs 15 residues. CDR1 is SNHLY, CDR2 FYNNEI, per germline. The chain's CDR3 is CASKELAGGSDTQYF. The DNA of the CDR3 is TGTGCCAGCAAGGAACTAGCGGGAGGTTCAGATACGCAGTATTTT. Drawing the rest from reference TRBV2 and TRBJ2-3, the complete variable domain is EPEVTQTPSHQVTQMGQEVILRCVPISNHLYFYWYRQILGQKVEFLVSFYNNEISEKSEIFDDQFSVERPDGSNFTLKIRSTKLEDSAMYFCASKELAGGSDTQYFGPGTRLTVL.

A few counts support this clone. The V gene is TRBV27, the J gene TRBJ2-3; tentative D call: TRBD2 (5 bases). CDR3 size: 15 residues. V was pared by 0 bases and J by 0 bases, with 7 bases between. CDR1 and CDR2 (germline): MNHEY, SMNVEV (reference sequence). CDR3 sequence: CASSLSSGSTDTQYF. The CDR3 nucleotides read TGTGCCAGCAGTTTATCGTCGGGGAGCACAGATACGCAGTATTTT.

J is TRBJ1-4 and V is TRBV11-2; 7 bases align to TRBD1. After removal of 6 bases from V and 3 bases from J, the junction contained 4 bases not matched to a gene. The germline CDR1 and CDR2 sequences are SGHAT and FQNNGV. The CDR3 has 14 amino acids. CDR3 sequence: CASRRQGPNEKLFF. The DNA of the CDR3 is TGTGCCAGCAGACGACAGGGTCCTAATGAAAAACTGTTTTTT.

The chain links TRBV18 to TRBJ1-4; D unclear. The CDR3 has 13 residues. Between the trimmed V and J ends, which lost 3 bases and 8 bases, there was a span of 10 bases. The germline CDR1 and CDR2 sequences are KGHSH and LQKENI. The CDR3, as DNA: TGTGCCAGCTCACCTTTCTCGGAGGAAAAACTGTTTTTT. Amino acid sequence: CASSPFSEEKLFF. Full variable domain (missing parts from reference TRBV18 and TRBJ1-4): NAGVMQNPRHLVRRRGQEARLRCSPMKGHSHVYWYRQLPEEGLKFMVYLQKENIIDESGMPKERFSAEFPKEGPSILRIQQVVRGDSAAYFCASSPFSEEKLFFGSGTQLSVL.

V is TRBV3-1 (or the pseudogene TRBV3-2) and J is TRBJ2-2; 9 positions match TRBD1. CDR1 is LGHDT, CDR2 YNNKEL, per germline (reference sequence). This CDR3 comprises 17 residues. Trimming at V came to 3 bases and at J to 0 bases, leaving 5 bases not matched to a gene. In nucleotides, the CDR3 is TGTGCCAGCAGCCACCGACAGGGGGTCTCGAACACCGGGGAGCTGTTTTTT. Translation: CASSHRQGVSNTGELFF.

V gene TRBV4-3 combines with J gene TRBJ2-1; 9 bases are shared with TRBD2. The germline V gene encodes CDR1 LGHNA and CDR2 YSLEER. The trim removed 6 bases at V and 9 bases at J, leaving 9 bases unmatched. This CDR3 comprises 14 residues. As DNA, the CDR3 is TGCGCCAGCAGTAATAGCGGGAGCACAGGTGAGCAGTTCTTC. It encodes CASSNSGSTGEQFF.

The chain links TRBV10-3 to TRBJ1-1; the D gene is possibly TRBD1 (6 bases). The CDR3 spans 14 residues. Germline loops: CDR1 ENHRY, CDR2 SYGVKD. V lost 2 bases to trimming and J lost 1 base, with 8 bases between them. The CDR3 reads CAISEQQGNTEAFF. The CDR3 nucleotides are TGTGCCATCAGTGAGCAACAGGGGAACACTGAAGCTTTCTTT.

The rearrangement links TRBV7-2 to TRBJ1-5; 10 bases fit TRBD1. CDR3 length: 15 residues. After removal of 5 bases from V and 2 bases from J, the junction contained 3 bases not matched to a gene. In germline, CDR1 is SGHTA, CDR2 FQGNSA. The CDR3 bases are TGTGCCAGCAGCCCCGGGACAGGGGGCAATCAGCCCCAGCATTTT. As protein: CASSPGTGGNQPQHF.

The rearrangement links TRBV24-1 to TRBJ1-5; TRBD1 agrees at 9 bases. After removal of 4 bases from V and 4 bases from J, the junction contained 1 base not matched to a gene. There are 14 residues in the CDR3. Germline V gene data show CDR1 as KGHDR and CDR2 as SFDVKD. CDR3 region: CATSEQGANQPQHF. The DNA of the CDR3 is TGTGCCACCAGTGAACAGGGGGCGAATCAGCCCCAGCATTTT.

This chain links TRBV24-1 with TRBJ1-2; 7 bases fit TRBD1. The CDR3 covers 14 residues. The germline gives CDR1 KGHDR, CDR2 SFDVKD. Unmatched junction bases numbered 4, after V lost 3 bases and J lost 4 bases. The CDR3 reads CATSDPGQPYGYTF. CDR3 nucleotides: TGTGCCACCAGTGATCCGGGACAGCCCTATGGCTACACCTTC.

The rearrangement joins TRBV6-5 to TRBJ2-5; 7 bases fit TRBD1. After removal of 5 bases from V and 11 bases from J, the junction contained 11 bases not matched to a gene. Per the germline V gene, CDR1 is MNHEY and CDR2 is SVGAGI. This CDR3 spans 13 amino acids. CDR3 residues: CASSPEFPTGQYF. Here the CDR3 DNA reads TGTGCCAGCAGTCCTGAATTCCCGACAGGGCAGTACTTC.

The V and J genes are TRBV12-5 and TRBJ2-1; 13 nucleotides match TRBD2. The CDR3 is 15 residues long. Germline V gene data show CDR1 as LGHNT and CDR2 as FRNRAP. The trim removed 2 bases at V and 9 bases at J, leaving 4 bases unmatched. This CDR3 is CASGLRLAGGREQFF. The CDR3 region has the DNA TGTGCTAGTGGTTTGAGACTAGCGGGGGGACGTGAGCAGTTCTTC.

This sequence joins TRBV28 and TRBJ2-3; 13 nucleotides line up with TRBD2. Germline assignment: CDR1 MDHEN and CDR2 SYDVKM. V shed 3 bases and J 1 base; nucleotides not matched to a gene: 7. This CDR3 region has 18 residues. DNA of the CDR3: TGTGCCAGCAGTTTTCTCCAAGGACTAGCGGGAGGCACAGATACGCAGTATTTT. It codes for CASSFLQGLAGGTDTQYF.

The V and J genes are TRBV27 and TRBJ2-2, with D possibly TRBD2 on 6 matching bases. The germline CDR1 and CDR2 sequences are MNHEY and SMNVEV (reference sequence). The CDR3 covers 15 residues. The ends were cut back, 6 bases at V and 3 bases at J, with 14 bases in the middle. CDR3 bases: TGTGCCAGCAGGTCGCCGGGAGACCACACCGGGGAGCTGTTTTTT. Translation: CASRSPGDHTGELFF.

The chain uses TRBV24-1 and TRBJ2-1; the match to TRBD2 covers 13 bases. The germline gives CDR1 KGHDR, CDR2 SFDVKD. Trimming cost V 3 bases and J 8 bases; bases outside gene matches: 6. This CDR3 is 16 amino acids long. The CDR3: CATSDRTSGRTHEQFF. CDR3 bases: TGTGCCACCAGTGATCGGACTAGCGGGAGAACCCATGAGCAGTTCTTC.

About this clone: At the DNA level, this CDR3 is encoded by other sequences in the same sample as well. The V and J genes are TRBV28 and TRBJ1-5; TRBD1 agrees at 9 bases. This CDR3 has 14 residues. CDR1 and CDR2 (germline): MDHEN, SYDVKM. V was pared by 3 bases and J by 4 bases, with 1 base of the junction left unmatched. CDR3 residues: CASSFGTGNQPQHF. CDR3 nucleotide sequence: TGTGCCAGCAGTTTCGGGACAGGGAATCAGCCCCAGCATTTT.

The CDR3 spells CASSLASNEKLFF. DNA of the CDR3: TGCGCCAGCAGCTTGGCTAGTAATGAAAAACTGTTTTTT. The chain combines TRBV5-1 with TRBJ1-4; D gene unclear. Germline CDR1 and CDR2: SGHRS and YFSETQ. The ends were cut back, 0 bases at V and 4 bases at J, with 4 bases in the middle. CDR3 size: 13 residues. Together with reference TRBV5-1 and TRBJ1-4, the CDR3 gives the full variable domain: KAGVTQTPRYLIKTRGQQVTLSCSPISGHRSVSWYQQTPGQGLQFLFEYFSETQRNKGNFPGRFSGRQFSNSRSEMNVSTLELGDSALYLCASSLASNEKLFFGSGTQLSVL.

The chain joins TRBV28 to TRBJ1-2; 10 bases are a match to TRBD1. Germline lookup yields CDR1 MDHEN and CDR2 SYDVKM. The CDR3 length is 13 residues. Losses at the gene ends were 5 bases for V and 8 bases for J; bases not matched to a gene: 5. The chain's CDR3 is CASSIGTGEGYTF. CDR3 bases: TGTGCCAGCAGTATAGGGACAGGGGAAGGCTACACCTTC.

The V call is TRBV24-1, the J call TRBJ2-7; 12 nucleotides agree with TRBD2. The CDR3 spans 17 residues. V shed 4 bases and J 0 bases; nucleotides not matched to a gene: 6. Germline V gives CDR1 KGHDR, CDR2 SFDVKD. The CDR3 reads CATSDTPGLAGSYEQYF. The CDR3, as DNA: TGTGCCACCAGTGACACTCCGGGACTAGCGGGCTCCTACGAGCAGTACTTC.

The chain couples TRBV11-2 to TRBJ2-1; possible D gene TRBD2, 6 bases. The V end lost 3 bases, the J end lost 15 bases, and 12 bases lay between the germline ends. The CDR3 contains 11 residues. The germline CDR1 and CDR2 sequences are SGHAT and FQNNGV. Here the CDR3 DNA reads TGTGCCAGCAGCTTGGGCAGGGAGGCGTTCTTC. Amino acids: CASSLGREAFF.

The genes are TRBV28 and TRBJ1-1; unclear D gene. Between the trimmed V and J ends, which lost 8 bases and 1 base, there was a span of 14 bases. The germline CDR1 and CDR2 sequences are MDHEN and SYDVKM. There are 14 residues in the CDR3. The CDR3 sequence: CASSTVPGNTEAFF. As DNA, the CDR3 is TGTGCCAGCTCAACCGTCCCGGGGAACACTGAAGCTTTCTTT.

The chain uses TRBV28 and TRBJ1-3; 8 bases are shared with TRBD1. This CDR3 is built from 17 residues. The V gene end was trimmed by 3 bases and the J gene end by 0 bases; junction bases not matched to a gene: 7. CDR1 is MDHEN and CDR2 is SYDVKM in the germline V gene. In nucleotides, the CDR3 is TGTGCCAGCAGTTTGACCGGGACAGGAATCTCTGGAAACACCATATATTTT. Its protein product is CASSLTGTGISGNTIYF. Together with reference TRBV28 and TRBJ1-3, the CDR3 gives the full variable domain: DVKVTQSSRYLVKRTGEKVFLECVQDMDHENMFWYRQDPGLGLRLIYFSYDVKMKEKGDIPEGYSVSREKKERFSLILESASTNQTSMYLCASSLTGTGISGNTIYFGEGSWLTVV.

The chain employs TRBV3-1 (or the pseudogene TRBV3-2) and TRBJ2-1, with 13 bases matching TRBD2. This CDR3 comprises 19 residues. V lost 2 bases to trimming and J lost 1 base; unmatched junction nucleotides: 8. Looked up from germline, CDR1 is LGHDT and CDR2 is YNNKEL (reference sequence). Here the CDR3 DNA reads TGTGCCAGCAGCCAAAAATCTACTAGCGGGGGGGGATCCTACAATGAGCAGTTCTTC. It encodes CASSQKSTSGGGSYNEQFF.

J is TRBJ1-2 and V is TRBV21-1; the table's D gene call, TRBD1, was not cross checked with the DNA. TRBV21-1 is reported as a pseudogene. CDR3 size: 17 residues. The CDR3 sequence is CASSKAQRGGACYGYTF. CDR3 DNA: TGTGCCAGCAGCAAAGCGCAACGAGGGGGCGCGTGCTATGGCTACACCTTC.

This chain uses TRBV5-1 with TRBJ1-1; the match to TRBD1 covers 11 bases. The CDR3 contains 16 residues. Germline V lookup: CDR1 SGHRS, CDR2 YFSETQ. V was clipped by 4 bases and J by 4 bases; unmatched bases: 9. CDR3 nucleotides: TGCGCCAGCAGCCGAGGACAGGGGGCGCGAGGCACTGAAGCTTTCTTT. Protein product: CASSRGQGARGTEAFF.

The CDR3 DNA reads as TGTGCCATCAGTGAGAACAGCAGGGGGACCCAGTACTTC. Translated, it gives CAISENSRGTQYF. The chain couples TRBV10-3 to TRBJ2-5; possibly TRBD1 for D (6 bases). Germline-derived CDR1 and CDR2 are ENHRY and SYGVKD. There are 13 residues in the CDR3. Trimming left V 2 bases short and J 7 bases short, with 11 bases between.

V is TRBV4-2 and J is TRBJ2-1; 13 nucleotides line up with TRBD2. The CDR3 spans 15 residues. CDR1 and CDR2 from the germline V gene are LGHNA and YNFKEQ. The V gene end was trimmed by 3 bases and the J gene end by 5 bases; junction bases not matched to a gene: 1. The CDR3 region has the DNA TGTGCCAGCAGCCATACTAGCGGGAGGGACAATGAGCAGTTCTTC. Protein sequence: CASSHTSGRDNEQFF.

The chain is built from TRBV12-3 or TRBV12-4 and TRBJ2-3; D is unresolved. This CDR3 spans 12 amino acids. The V end was cut by 6 bases, the J end by 6 bases, with 10 bases between. CDR3: CASSPLRDTQYF. CDR3 DNA sequence: TGTGCCAGCAGCCCTCTGAGGGATACGCAGTATTTT.

The genes are TRBV2 and TRBJ1-1, with unresolved D. CDR3 size: 13 residues. V was trimmed by 4 bases and J by 0 bases, leaving 6 bases between them. Per the germline V gene, CDR1 is SNHLY and CDR2 is FYNNEI. The CDR3 loop reads CASSGELNTEAFF. DNA of the CDR3: TGTGCCAGCAGTGGAGAACTGAACACTGAAGCTTTCTTT.

J is TRBJ1-5 and V is TRBV10-3; D perhaps matches TRBD1 (6 bases). The CDR3 extends over 17 amino acids. Germline V gene lookup returns CDR1 ENHRY and CDR2 SYGVKD. V was trimmed by 0 bases and J by 4 bases, leaving 16 bases between them. DNA of the CDR3: TGTGCCATCAGTGAGTCTGGGGGGGGGCTATCTAATCAGCCCCAGCATTTT. Protein: CAISESGGGLSNQPQHF.

V and J are TRBV11-2 and TRBJ2-7; the match to TRBD2 covers 9 bases. The CDR3 is made up of 16 amino acids. The germline gives CDR1 SGHAT, CDR2 FQNNGV. The J segment lost 0 bases and the V segment lost 1 base, leaving 4 bases of the junction unmatched. The DNA of the CDR3 is TGTGCCAGCAGCTTAGTGGCGGGGGGGAGCTCCTACGAGCAGTACTTC. This sequence encodes CASSLVAGGSSYEQYF.